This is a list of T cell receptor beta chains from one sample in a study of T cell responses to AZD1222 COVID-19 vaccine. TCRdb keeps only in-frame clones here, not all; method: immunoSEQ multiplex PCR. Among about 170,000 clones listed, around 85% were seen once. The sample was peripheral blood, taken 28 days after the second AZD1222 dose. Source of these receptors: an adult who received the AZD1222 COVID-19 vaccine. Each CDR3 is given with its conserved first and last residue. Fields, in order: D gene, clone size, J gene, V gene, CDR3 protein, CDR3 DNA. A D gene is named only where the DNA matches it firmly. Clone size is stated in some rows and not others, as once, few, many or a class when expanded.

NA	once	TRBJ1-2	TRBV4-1	CASSQGGSGYTF	TGCGCCAGCAGCCAAGGGGGGTCTGGCTACACCTTC
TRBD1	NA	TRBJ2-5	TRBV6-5	CASSQGQLVETQYF	TGTGCCAGCAGCCAGGGACAGCTCGTAGAGACCCAGTACTTC
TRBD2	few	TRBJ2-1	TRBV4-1	CASSLGGGSYEQFF	TGCGCCAGCAGCCTTGGGGGGGGGTCGTATGAGCAGTTCTTC
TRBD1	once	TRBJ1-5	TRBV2	CASSHDRVLNQPQHF	TGTGCCAGCAGCCATGACAGGGTTTTAAATCAGCCCCAGCATTTT
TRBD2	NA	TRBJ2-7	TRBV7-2	CASSQNPSGGAFSYEQYF	TGTGCCAGCAGCCAGAACCCTAGCGGGGGGGCGTTCTCCTACGAGCAGTACTTC
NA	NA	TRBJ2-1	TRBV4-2	CASSPSGTLMNNEQFF	TGTGCCAGCAGCCCCAGTGGGACACTGATGAACAATGAGCAGTTCTTC
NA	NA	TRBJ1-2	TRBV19	CASSIGGGNYGYTF	TGTGCCAGTAGTATAGGGGGAGGTAACTATGGCTACACCTTC
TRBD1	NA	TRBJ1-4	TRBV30	CAWSPGTGVEKLFF	TGTGCCTGGAGTCCCGGGACAGGGGTCGAAAAACTGTTTTTT
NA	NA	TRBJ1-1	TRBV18	CASSPWGNTEAFF	TGTGCCAGCTCACCTTGGGGGAACACTGAAGCTTTCTTT
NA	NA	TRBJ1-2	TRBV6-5	CASSYSARYGYTF	TGTGCCAGCAGTTACTCGGCCCGCTATGGCTACACCTTC
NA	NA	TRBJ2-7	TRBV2	CASSEGPQSSYEQYF	TGTGCCAGCAGTGAAGGGCCCCAAAGCTCCTACGAGCAGTACTTC
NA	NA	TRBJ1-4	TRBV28	CASPGREREKLFF	TGTGCCAGCCCGGGCAGGGAGCGTGAAAAACTGTTTTTT
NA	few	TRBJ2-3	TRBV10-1	CASSSRSSTDTQYF	TGCGCCAGCAGCAGCAGGAGTAGCACAGATACGCAGTATTTT
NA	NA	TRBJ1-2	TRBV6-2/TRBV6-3	CASSYSTITGNLGYTF	TGTGCCAGCAGTTATTCCACAATTACAGGGAATCTTGGCTACACCTTC
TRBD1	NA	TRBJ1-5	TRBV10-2	CATATGGNSNQPQHF	TGCGCCACCGCGACAGGGGGTAATAGCAATCAGCCCCAGCATTTT
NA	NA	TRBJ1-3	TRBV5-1	CASSLVDPGHPGNTIYF	TGCGCCAGCAGCTTGGTTGACCCCGGACACCCGGGAAACACCATATATTTT
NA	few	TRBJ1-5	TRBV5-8	CASSLELGRINQPQHF	TGTGCCAGCAGCTTGGAACTAGGACGGATTAATCAGCCCCAGCATTTT
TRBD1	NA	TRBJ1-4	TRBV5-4	CASSQWGRDRHEKLFF	TGTGCCAGCAGTCAGTGGGGCCGGGACAGGCATGAAAAACTGTTTTTT
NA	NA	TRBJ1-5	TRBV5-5	CASSFGQGVSQPQHF	TGTGCCAGCAGCTTCGGGCAGGGTGTAAGTCAGCCCCAGCATTTT
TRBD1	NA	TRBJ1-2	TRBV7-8	CASSPNRQGPGNTF	TGTGCCAGCAGCCCCAACCGACAGGGGCCGGGTAACACCTTC
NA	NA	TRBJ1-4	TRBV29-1	CSVEVRRLNEKLFF	TGCAGCGTTGAAGTAAGAAGGCTTAATGAAAAACTGTTTTTT
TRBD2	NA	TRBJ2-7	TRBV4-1	CASSQDWKRGHYEQYF	TGCGCCAGCAGCCAAGATTGGAAGCGGGGGCACTACGAGCAGTACTTC
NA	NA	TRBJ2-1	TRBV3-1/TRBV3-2	CASSQVGLYNEQFF	TGTGCCAGCAGCCAAGTCGGGTTATACAATGAGCAGTTCTTC
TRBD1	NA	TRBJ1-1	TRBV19	CASSISGDRMMNTEAFF	TGTGCCAGTAGTATTTCCGGGGACAGAATGATGAACACTGAAGCTTTCTTT
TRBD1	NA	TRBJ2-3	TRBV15	CATSRGQGSDTQYF	TGTGCCACCAGCAGGGGACAGGGGTCAGATACGCAGTATTTT
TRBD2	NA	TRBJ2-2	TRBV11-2	CASSLVLAGNTGELFF	TGTGCCAGCAGCTTGGTACTAGCGGGAAACACCGGGGAGCTGTTTTTT
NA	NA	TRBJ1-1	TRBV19	CASSMLGPEANTEAFF	TGTGCCAGTAGTATGCTGGGGCCAGAGGCGAACACTGAAGCTTTCTTT
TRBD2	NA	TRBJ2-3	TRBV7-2	CASSLAVAGPGDTQYF	TGTGCCAGCAGCTTAGCGGTAGCGGGTCCGGGAGATACGCAGTATTTT
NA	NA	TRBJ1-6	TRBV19	CATTRDAYNSPLHF	TGTGCCACGACCAGGGACGCCTATAATTCACCCCTCCACTTT
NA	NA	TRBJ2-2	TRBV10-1	CASSESGSRELFF	TGCGCCAGCAGTGAGTCCGGATCAAGGGAGCTGTTTTTT
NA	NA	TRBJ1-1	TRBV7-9	CASSPPPGRTEAFF	TGTGCCAGCAGTCCCCCGCCGGGGAGGACTGAAGCTTTCTTT
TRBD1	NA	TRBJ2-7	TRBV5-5	CASSPIPGTASYEQYF	TGTGCCAGCAGCCCGATTCCCGGGACAGCCTCCTACGAGCAGTACTTC
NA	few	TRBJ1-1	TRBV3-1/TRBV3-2	CASSQVPQMNTEAFF	TGTGCCAGCAGCCAAGTCCCACAGATGAACACTGAAGCTTTCTTT
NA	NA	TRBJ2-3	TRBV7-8	CASSPGYTQYF	TGTGCCAGCAGCCCGGGTTATACGCAGTATTTT
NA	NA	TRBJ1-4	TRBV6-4	CASSTGHTVFATNEKLFF	TGTGCCAGCAGCACGGGACACACAGTTTTTGCAACTAATGAAAAACTGTTTTTT
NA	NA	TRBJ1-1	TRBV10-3	CAISVESEAFF	TGTGCCATCAGTGTGGAGAGTGAAGCTTTCTTT
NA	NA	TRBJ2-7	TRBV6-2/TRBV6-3	CASSYSARPPYEQYF	TGTGCCAGCAGTTATTCCGCCAGGCCTCCCTACGAGCAGTACTTC
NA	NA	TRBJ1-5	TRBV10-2	CASKAEGQPQHF	TGCGCCAGCAAGGCGGAGGGGCAGCCCCAGCATTTT
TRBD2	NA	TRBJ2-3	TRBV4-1	CASSQEPPGLASTDTQYF	TGCGCCAGCAGCCAAGAGCCTCCGGGACTAGCGAGCACAGATACGCAGTATTTT
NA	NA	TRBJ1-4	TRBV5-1	CASNEGGRSEKLFF	TGCGCCAGCAATGAGGGGGGCAGGAGTGAAAAACTGTTTTTT
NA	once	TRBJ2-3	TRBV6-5	CASSYATSTDTQYF	TGTGCCAGCAGTTATGCTACTAGCACAGATACGCAGTATTTT
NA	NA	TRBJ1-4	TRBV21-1	CASSKETSSLVTRGEKLFF	TGTGCCAGCAGCAAAGAGACCAGCTCCCTCGTAACCAGGGGGGAAAAACTGTTTTTT
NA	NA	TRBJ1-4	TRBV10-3	CAISESRGGVSTNEKLFF	TGTGCCATCAGTGAGTCGAGGGGTGGCGTTTCGACTAATGAAAAACTGTTTTTT
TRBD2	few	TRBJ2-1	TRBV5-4	CASSLGGGRNEQFF	TGTGCCAGCAGCTTGGGCGGGGGGCGGAATGAGCAGTTCTTC
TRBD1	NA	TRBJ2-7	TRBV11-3	CASSLDTGQGMEQYF	TGTGCCAGCAGCTTAGATACGGGACAGGGGATGGAGCAGTACTTC
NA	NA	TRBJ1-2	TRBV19	CASSTLEGYGYTF	TGTGCCAGTAGTACCCTCGAAGGCTATGGCTACACCTTC
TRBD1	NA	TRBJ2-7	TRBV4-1	CASSHPGQTYEQYF	TGCGCCAGCAGCCACCCGGGACAGACCTACGAGCAGTACTTC
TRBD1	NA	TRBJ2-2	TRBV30	CAWSPGTGDTGELFF	TGTGCCTGGAGTCCCGGGACAGGGGACACCGGGGAGCTGTTTTTT
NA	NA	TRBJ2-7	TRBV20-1	CSARYYGEQYF	TGCAGTGCTAGATACTACGGAGAGCAGTACTTC
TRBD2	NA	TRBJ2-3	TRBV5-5	CASSIAGGRADTQYF	TGTGCCAGCAGCATAGCGGGGGGGCGGGCAGATACGCAGTATTTT
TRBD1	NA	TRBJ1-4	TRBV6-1	CASSEPLRGLNEKLFF	TGTGCCAGCAGTGAACCTTTAAGGGGGCTCAATGAAAAACTGTTTTTT
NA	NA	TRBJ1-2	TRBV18	CATSEFFNYGYTF	TGTGCCACCTCGGAATTTTTTAACTATGGCTACACCTTC
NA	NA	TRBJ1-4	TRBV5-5	CASSQRTRTTNEKLFF	TGTGCCAGCAGCCAGCGGACCCGAACAACTAATGAAAAACTGTTTTTT
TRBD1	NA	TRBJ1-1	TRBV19	CASSIGTERNTEAFF	TGTGCCAGTAGTATCGGGACAGAGCGGAACACTGAAGCTTTCTTT
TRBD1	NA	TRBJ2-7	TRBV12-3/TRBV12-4	CASSFQGVGEQYF	TGTGCCAGCAGTTTCCAGGGGGTCGGAGAGCAGTACTTC
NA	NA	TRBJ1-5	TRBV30	CAWSEQGSGNQPQHF	TGTGCCTGGAGTGAACAGGGTTCGGGCAATCAGCCCCAGCATTTT
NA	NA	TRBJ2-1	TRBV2	CASSEAGVPSNEQFF	TGTGCCAGCAGTGAAGCGGGGGTTCCGTCCAATGAGCAGTTCTTC
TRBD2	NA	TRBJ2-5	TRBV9	CARSGGTSGGGETQYF	TGTGCCCGCAGCGGGGGGACTAGCGGGGGAGGAGAGACCCAGTACTTC
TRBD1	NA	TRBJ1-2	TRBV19	CASSSLQGVGNYGYTF	TGTGCCAGTAGTTCGCTACAGGGGGTCGGTAACTATGGCTACACCTTC
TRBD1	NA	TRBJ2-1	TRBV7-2	CASSWKQGAWDNEQFF	TGTGCCAGCAGCTGGAAGCAGGGGGCGTGGGACAATGAGCAGTTCTTC